The 11 T cell receptor beta chains below come from one sample, sequenced in a study of shared clonotypes between healthy human individuals. Profiling relied on immunoSEQ multiplex PCR, and the TCRdb table lists in-frame clones only, not all of them. This table has a few hundred thousand clones, roughly four fifths appearing once. The sequenced sample was PBMCs. All receptors come from a woman aged 35 to 49 in good health. Some clones in this sample may be carry-over from other donors' samples.

This chain connects TRBV9 to TRBJ1-1, with 9 bases lining up with TRBD1. V was pared by 3 bases and J by 5 bases, with 5 bases of the junction left unmatched. The germline V gene encodes CDR1 SGDLS and CDR2 YYNGEE. This CDR3 has 14 residues. CDR3 residues: CASSAGGTGTEAFF. The CDR3 DNA reads TGTGCCAGCAGCGCGGGGGGGACAGGGACTGAAGCTTTCTTT.

This clone was seen just once. This chain links TRBV28 with TRBJ2-7; D perhaps matches TRBD2 (8 bases). Germline V lookup: CDR1 MDHEN, CDR2 SYDVKM. The CDR3 loop spans 15 amino acids. Trimming took off 8 bases at V and 3 bases at J, with 20 bases between the two ends. CDR3 protein: CASGTDFTSGYEQYF. As DNA, the CDR3 is TGTGCCAGCGGGACAGACTTTACTAGCGGCTACGAGCAGTACTTC.

The chain is built from TRBV28 and TRBJ1-2; 7 bases map to TRBD1. Germline CDR1 is MDHEN and CDR2 is SYDVKM. J was trimmed by 6 bases and V by 6 bases; bases with no gene match: 4. This CDR3 region has 12 residues. This chain's CDR3 is CASRRQGNGYTF. The CDR3 nucleotides read TGTGCCAGCAGGAGACAGGGAAATGGCTACACCTTC.

In nucleotides, the CDR3 is TGTGCCAGCAGTGAACAGGACAGAAACAATCAGCCCCAGCATTTT. Protein sequence: CASSEQDRNNQPQHF. This chain connects TRBV6-1 to TRBJ1-5; D may be TRBD1 (6 bases). The germline V gene has CDR1 MNHNS and CDR2 SASEGT. Trimming stripped 2 bases from V and 3 bases from J, with 11 bases between. This CDR3 spans 15 amino acids.

In its sample, this clone was seen a few times. The rearrangement joins TRBV7-3 to TRBJ1-2; the match to TRBD1 covers 11 bases. The germline CDR1 and CDR2 sequences are SGHTA and FQGTGA. With 4 bases clipped from V and 4 bases from J, the junction kept 5 bases outside the gene matches. The CDR3 is 15 residues long. CDR3 coding DNA: TGTGCCAGCAGCTCGTCCGGACAGGGGGCCTATGGCTACACCTTC. Protein product: CASSSSGQGAYGYTF.

V is TRBV28 and J is TRBJ1-2, with D unclear. The CDR3 sequence is 11 residues long. The germline V gene has CDR1 MDHEN and CDR2 SYDVKM. The CDR3 DNA reads TGTGGGTCTTTGTCCGGCTATGGCTACACCTTC. It specifies CGSLSGYGYTF.

This clone came up once. The CDR3 DNA sequence: TGTGCCAGCAGCATTGGACAGGGGGCTAATCAGCCCCAGCATTTT. Protein: CASSIGQGANQPQHF. The chain couples TRBV21-1 to TRBJ1-5; the table gives TRBD1 as D, unverified against the DNA. TRBV21-1 is assigned pseudogene status. CDR3 size: 15 residues.

This clone was seen more than once but under ten times. The rearrangement uses TRBV7-9 and TRBJ2-7, with 7 nucleotides matching TRBD1. This CDR3 has 14 amino acids. With V trimmed by 4 bases and J by 0 bases, 3 bases remained unmatched. Germline loops: CDR1 SEHNR, CDR2 FQNEAQ (reference sequence). In DNA form, the CDR3 reads TGTGCCAGCAGCTCAGGACAGGCCTCCTACGAGCAGTACTTC. Translation gives CASSSGQASYEQYF.

V is TRBV7-9 and J is TRBJ2-2; 9 nucleotides match TRBD1. The CDR3 is 15 amino acids. With 7 bases clipped from V and 7 bases from J, the junction kept 10 bases outside the gene matches. Germline V gives CDR1 SEHNR, CDR2 FQNEAQ (reference sequence). CDR3 bases: TGTGCCAGCAACCGTGTGGGACAGGGCAGCGGGGAGCTGTTTTTT. The encoded protein is CASNRVGQGSGELFF. Filled out from reference TRBV7-9 and TRBJ2-2, the complete variable domain reads DTGVSQNPRHKITKRGQNVTFRCDPISEHNRLYWYRQTLGQGPEFLTYFQNEAQLEKSRLLSDRFSAERPKGSFSTLEIQRTEQGDSAMYLCASNRVGQGSGELFFGEGSRLTVL.

Comments on this clone: Other nucleotide sequences in the sample specify the same CDR3. The chain has TRBV6-5 and TRBJ2-5; D gene ambiguous. Trimming removed 2 bases from V and 7 bases from J, with 5 bases in between. CDR3 length: 11 amino acids. In germline, CDR1 is MNHEY, CDR2 SVGAGI. In DNA form, the CDR3 reads TGTGCCAGCAGTTACGGCCGGACCCAGTACTTC. As protein: CASSYGRTQYF.

V usage is TRBV6-1 and J usage is TRBJ1-3; TRBD1 aligns across 7 bases. J gave up 0 bases and V 7 bases, and 6 bases lay outside the gene matches. CDR1 is MNHNS, CDR2 SASEGT, per germline. The length of the CDR3 is 15 residues. Here the CDR3 DNA reads TGTGCCAGCACTCCCGGGACAGTCTCTGGAAACACCATATATTTT. This codes for CASTPGTVSGNTIYF.